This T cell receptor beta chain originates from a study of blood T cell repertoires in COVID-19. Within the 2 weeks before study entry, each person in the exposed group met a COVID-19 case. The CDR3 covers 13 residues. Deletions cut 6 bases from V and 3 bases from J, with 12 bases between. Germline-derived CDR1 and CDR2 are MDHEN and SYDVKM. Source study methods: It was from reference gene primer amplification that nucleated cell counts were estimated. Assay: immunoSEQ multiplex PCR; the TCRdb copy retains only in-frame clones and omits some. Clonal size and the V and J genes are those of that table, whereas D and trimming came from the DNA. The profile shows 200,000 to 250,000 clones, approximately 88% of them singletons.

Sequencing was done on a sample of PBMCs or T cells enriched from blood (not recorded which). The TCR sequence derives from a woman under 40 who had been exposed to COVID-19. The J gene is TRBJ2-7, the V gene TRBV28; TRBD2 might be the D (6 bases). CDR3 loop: CASRPGLVYEQYF. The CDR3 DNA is TGTGCCAGCAGACCGGGACTGGTCTACGAGCAGTACTTC.